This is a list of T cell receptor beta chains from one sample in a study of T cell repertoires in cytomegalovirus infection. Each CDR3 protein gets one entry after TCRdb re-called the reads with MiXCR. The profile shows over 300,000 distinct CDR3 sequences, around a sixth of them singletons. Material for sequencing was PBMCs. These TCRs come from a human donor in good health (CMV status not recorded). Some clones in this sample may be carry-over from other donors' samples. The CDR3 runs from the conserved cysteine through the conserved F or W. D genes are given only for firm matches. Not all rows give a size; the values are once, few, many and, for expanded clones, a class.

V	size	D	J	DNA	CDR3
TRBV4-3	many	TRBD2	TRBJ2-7	TGCGCCAGCAGTAAATTCTATGCGGGGGAGGGCTACGAGCAGTACTTC	CASSKFYAGEGYEQYF
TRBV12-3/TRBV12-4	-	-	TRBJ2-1	TGTGCCAGCAGTTTAACCGGCGATGAGCAGTTCTTC	CASSLTGDEQFF
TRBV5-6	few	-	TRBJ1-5	TGTGCCAGCAGCACATGGGACGACCTAAGCAATCAGCCCCAGCATTTT	CASSTWDDLSNQPQHF
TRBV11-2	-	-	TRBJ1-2	TGTGCCAGCAGCTTGAATCAAATGGCGGAATCCCTAGCTAACTATGGCTACACCTTC	CASSLNQMAESLANYGYTF
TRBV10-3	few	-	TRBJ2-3	TGTGCCACTATGAGACTCGACGGCGATACGCAGTATTTT	CATMRLDGDTQYF
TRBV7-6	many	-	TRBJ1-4	TGTGCCAGCAGCCTCGGGACGGTTGGGGAAAAACTGTTTTTT	CASSLGTVGEKLFF
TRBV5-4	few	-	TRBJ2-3	TGTGCCAGCAGCTTACCGGGGGCCCCCACAGATACGCAGTATTTT	CASSLPGAPTDTQYF
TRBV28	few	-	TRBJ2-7	TGTGCCAGTCTTAGGGGGGGCTCCGAGCAGTACTTC	CASLRGGSEQYF
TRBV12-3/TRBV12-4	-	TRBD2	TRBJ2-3	TGTGCCAGCAGTTTTAGCGGGGGTTCGGGAGATACGCAGTATTTT	CASSFSGGSGDTQYF
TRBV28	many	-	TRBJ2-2	TGTGCCAGCACGAATCCCCCCTACACCGGGGAGCTGTTTTTT	CASTNPPYTGELFF
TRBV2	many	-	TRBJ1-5	TGTGCCAGCAGCGGGGAATATAGCAATCAGCCCCAGCATTTT	CASSGEYSNQPQHF
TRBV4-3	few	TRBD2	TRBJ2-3	TGCGCCAGCAGCCAATATCCCGGGGGGGCCAGGACAGATACGCAGTATTTT	CASSQYPGGARTDTQYF
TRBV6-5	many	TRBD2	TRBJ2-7	TGTGCCAGCAGTTACTCGGCGGGGGAGTCCTACGAGCAGTACTTC	CASSYSAGESYEQYF
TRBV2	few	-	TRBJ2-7	TGTGCCAGCAGTGAAGTGGGACGGCCCGGGTCTGAGCAGTACTTC	CASSEVGRPGSEQYF
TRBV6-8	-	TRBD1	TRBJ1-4	TGTGCCAGCAGTCCCGGGACAGAGTTTAGGGGGGAAAAACTGTTTTTT	CASSPGTEFRGEKLFF
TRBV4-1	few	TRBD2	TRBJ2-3	TGCGCCAGCAGCCAAGAACCGACTAGCGGGGCGGCAGATACGCAGTATTTT	CASSQEPTSGAADTQYF
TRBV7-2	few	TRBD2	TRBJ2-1	TGTGCCAGCAGCCCTAGCGGGTACGGCCTCTACAATGAGCAGTTCTTC	CASSPSGYGLYNEQFF
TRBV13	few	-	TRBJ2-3	TGTGCCAGCAGCGGCGGAGGGTGGGGACAGAACACAGATACGCAGTATTTT	CASSGGGWGQNTDTQYF
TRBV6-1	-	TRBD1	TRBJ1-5	TGTGCCAGCAGTCTTGACAGGGGGCGCGGTGGAGATCAGCCCCAGCATTTT	CASSLDRGRGGDQPQHF
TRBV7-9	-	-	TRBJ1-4	TGTGCCAGCAGCTTACCGGAGCAGTTTGAAAAACTGTTTTTT	CASSLPEQFEKLFF
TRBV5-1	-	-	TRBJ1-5	TGCGCCAGCAGCTTGGACGGGTTCAATCAGCCCCAGCATTTT	CASSLDGFNQPQHF
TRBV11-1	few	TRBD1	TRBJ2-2	TGTGCCAGCAGCACGAAGGGACAGGGTATAACCGGGGAGCTGTTTTTT	CASSTKGQGITGELFF
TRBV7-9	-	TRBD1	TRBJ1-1	TGTGCCAGCAGCTCGGGGGGACAGGGGAACACTGAAGCTTTCTTT	CASSSGGQGNTEAFF
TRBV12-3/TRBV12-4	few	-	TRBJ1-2	TGTGCCAGCAGCGACAGCCTCTATGGCTACACCTTC	CASSDSLYGYTF
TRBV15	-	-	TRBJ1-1	TGTGCCACCAGCAGGAGCTTGAACACTGAAGCTTTCTTT	CATSRSLNTEAFF
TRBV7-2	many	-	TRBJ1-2	TGTGCCAGCAGCTTAGTGGGGTTCCCCTATGGCTACACCTTC	CASSLVGFPYGYTF
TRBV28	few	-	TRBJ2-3	TGTGCCAGCAGTTCCGGGACTGGAGATTGGGATACGCAGTATTTT	CASSSGTGDWDTQYF
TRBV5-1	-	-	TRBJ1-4	TGCGCCAGCGGACGGGAATTTTTGGATGAAAAACTGTTTTTT	CASGREFLDEKLFF
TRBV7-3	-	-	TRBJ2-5	TGTGCCAGCAGCTTAACGGTGAAAGAGACCCAGTACTTC	CASSLTVKETQYF
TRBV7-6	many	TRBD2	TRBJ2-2	TGTGCCAGCTGGGGACCGGGACTAGCGGGGACTACGAACACCGGGGAGCTGTTTTTT	CASWGPGLAGTTNTGELFF
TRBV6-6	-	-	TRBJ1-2	TGTGCCAGCAGTTACCGGGACGGGAACTATGGCTACACCTTC	CASSYRDGNYGYTF
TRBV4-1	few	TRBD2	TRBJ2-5	TGCGCCAGCAGCCAAGACGGGAGGGTGAATGAAGGTGAGACCCAGTACTTC	CASSQDGRVNEGETQYF
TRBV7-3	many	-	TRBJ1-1	TGTGCCAGCGGGGCAGGGATGAACACTGAAGCTTTCTTT	CASGAGMNTEAFF
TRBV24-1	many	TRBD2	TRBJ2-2	TGTGCCACCAGTGAGGTGCCGCTAGCGGGGGACCTGAACACCGGGGAGCTGTTTTTT	CATSEVPLAGDLNTGELFF
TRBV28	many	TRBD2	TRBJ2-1	TGTGCCAGCCGAATAGGACTAGCGTACAATGAGCAGTTCTTC	CASRIGLAYNEQFF
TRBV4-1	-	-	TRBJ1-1	TGCGCCAGCAGCCAAGATAGATCGGGGGGAGGCACTGAAGCTTTCTTT	CASSQDRSGGGTEAFF
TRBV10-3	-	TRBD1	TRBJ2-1	TGTGCCATCAGTGAGTCGGCCCAGGGACAGGTATACAATGAGCAGTTCTTC	CAISESAQGQVYNEQFF
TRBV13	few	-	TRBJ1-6	TGTGCCAGCAGCCAACGACAGGTATATAATTCACCCCTCCACTTT	CASSQRQVYNSPLHF
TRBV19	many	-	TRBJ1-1	TGTGCCAGTAGTGCCAGGACAGCCTTGAACACTGAAGCTTTCTTT	CASSARTALNTEAFF
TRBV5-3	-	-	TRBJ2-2	TGTGCCAGCAGCGCACGGTTTCTGGACACCGGGGAGCTGTTTTTT	CASSARFLDTGELFF
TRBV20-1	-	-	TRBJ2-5	TGCAGTGGGTTGGAGGCAGGGAGTGGGGGAGAGACCCAGTACTTC	CSGLEAGSGGETQYF
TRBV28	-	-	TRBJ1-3	TGTGCCAGCACGCGGGACCGGGGGTTAAGGTCTGGAAACACCATATATTTT	CASTRDRGLRSGNTIYF
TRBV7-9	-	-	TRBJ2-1	TGTGCCAGCAGCCCCTCGTGGAGGGGGGGTTCCAATGAGCAGTTCTTC	CASSPSWRGGSNEQFF
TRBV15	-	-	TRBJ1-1	TGTGCCACCAGCAGAGAGAGGTCCATTGAAGCTTTCTTT	CATSRERSIEAFF
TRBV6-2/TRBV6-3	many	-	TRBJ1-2	TGTGCCAGCAGTTACTTTCCGGGGGCGCGTGGCTACACCTTC	CASSYFPGARGYTF
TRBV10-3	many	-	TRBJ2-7	TGTGCCACCATAGACAACTCCTACGAGCAGTACTTC	CATIDNSYEQYF
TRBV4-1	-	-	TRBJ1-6	TGCGCCAGCAGCCTCAAAACTCGGGTCTCCTATAATTCACCCCTCCACTTT	CASSLKTRVSYNSPLHF
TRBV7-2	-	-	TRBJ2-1	TGTGCCAGCAGCTTGGCTAGCCTCTACAATGAGCAGTCCTTC	CASSLASLYNEQSF
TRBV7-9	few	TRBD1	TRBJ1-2	TGTGCCAGCAGCGCCGACAGGGCCGCCCTCTATGGCTACACCTTC	CASSADRAALYGYTF
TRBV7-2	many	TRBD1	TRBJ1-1	TGTGCCAGCAGCCCCAGGACAGGGGCGGCAAACACTGAAGCTTTCTTT	CASSPRTGAANTEAFF
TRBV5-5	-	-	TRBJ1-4	TGTGCCAGCAGCACGCGACAGGTCCAAAATGAAAAACTGTTTTTT	CASSTRQVQNEKLFF
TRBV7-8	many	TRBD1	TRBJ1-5	TGTGCCAGCAGCTCCAGGGGGTATCAGCCCCAGCATTTT	CASSSRGYQPQHF
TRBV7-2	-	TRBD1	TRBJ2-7	TGTGCCAGCAGCTTCAGACAGGGGGCTGACGAGCAGTACTTC	CASSFRQGADEQYF
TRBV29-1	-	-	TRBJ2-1	TGCAGCGTTGAAGGTGGCGGGACCGTCACCTACAATGAGCAGTTCTTC	CSVEGGGTVTYNEQFF
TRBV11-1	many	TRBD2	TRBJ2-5	TGTGCCAGCAGCCCTACGCAGCGGGGGCTAGGAGAGACCCAGTACTTC	CASSPTQRGLGETQYF
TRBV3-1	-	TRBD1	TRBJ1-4	TGTGCCAGCAGCCCTCGGACAGGCCCGACTGAAAAACTGTTTTTT	CASSPRTGPTEKLFF
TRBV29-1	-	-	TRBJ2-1	TGCAGCGTGCGAGGGTACTATGAGCAGTTCTTC	CSVRGYYEQFF
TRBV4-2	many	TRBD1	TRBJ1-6	TGTGCCAGCAGCCAAGAGGGACAGGATGGTTCACCCCTCCACTTT	CASSQEGQDGSPLHF
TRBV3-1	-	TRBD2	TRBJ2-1	TGTGCCAGCAGCCAAGTCTCGACTAGCGGAGGAAATGAGCAGTTCTTC	CASSQVSTSGGNEQFF
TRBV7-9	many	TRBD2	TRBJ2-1	TGTGCCAGCAGCTTCCAGCGGGGGGGCAATGAGCAGTTCTTC	CASSFQRGGNEQFF